This T cell receptor (beta chain) was identified during a study of control samples from healthy donors and cancer patients. CDR3 length equals 17 residues. J was trimmed by 6 bases and V by 2 bases; bases with no gene match: 9. Germline CDR1 SGHTA, CDR2 FQGNSA. Libraries were prepared by immunoSEQ multiplex PCR; TCRdb keeps only in-frame clonotypes and omits some of them. The table shows 350,000 to 450,000 clones, with about 93% occurring only once. Sequencing was carried out using PBMCs. This rearrangement joins TRBV7-2 to TRBJ2-2; 10 bases are shared with TRBD2. This clonotype was sampled from a man aged 40-50 years with head and neck cancer. CDR3 sequence reads: CASSLMGVAGGSGELFF. The CDR3 DNA is TGTGCCAGCAGCTTAATGGGAGTAGCGGGGGGATCCGGGGAGCTGTTTTTT.